This TCR beta chain was identified during a study of cytotoxic CD8 clonotypes in ibrutinib-treated CLL. Libraries were prepared by immunoSEQ multiplex PCR; TCRdb keeps only in-frame clonotypes and omits some of them. The sample shows 30,000 to 40,000 clones, 69% of them seen only once. Unmatched junction bases numbered 0, after V lost 2 bases and J lost 4 bases. CDR3 length: 13 amino acids. Germline lookup yields CDR1 MGHDK and CDR2 SYGVNS. This TCR was sampled from a human donor with chronic lymphocytic leukemia. This chain uses TRBV25-1 with TRBJ2-3; the match to TRBD1 covers 7 bases. This sample comprised PBMCs, obtained before ibrutinib treatment. DNA for the CDR3: TGTGCCAGCAGTGAACAGGGGGCAGATACGCAGTATTTT. This codes for CASSEQGADTQYF.